This T cell receptor beta chain was found in a study of shared clonotypes between healthy human individuals. Background on the study: Each donor's CD4 naive and CD4 memory cells filled three plates apiece, CD8 naive two, and CD8 memory one. Study observations and caveats: A handful of donors shared about 5% of their naive CD4 clonotypes. Generally, naive subsets came out with larger estimated richness than memory subsets.

As for this clone: Its antigen remains unknown.

From CD4+ cells came CD45RA+ naive and CD45RA-negative memory subsets. Assay: immunoSEQ multiplex PCR; the TCRdb copy retains only in-frame clones and omits some. Among some 1,100,000 clones listed, around 78% were seen once. This CDR3 contains 17 residues. Trimming took off 0 bases at V and 0 bases at J, with 15 bases between the two ends. The source of this sequence is a man between 18 and 29 years old in good health. Some clones in this sample may be carry-over from other donors' samples. Sequences were obtained from memory CD4+ T cells from PBMCs. The subset: CD45RA-negative fraction. The rearrangement links TRBV23-1 to TRBJ2-7; maybe TRBD1 (7 bases). TRBV23-1 is assigned to the ORF class and has an uncertain function. This CDR3 reads CASSQSGGQISSYEQYF. Here the CDR3 DNA reads TGCGCCAGCAGTCAATCGGGGGGACAGATCAGCTCCTACGAGCAGTACTTC.